In its sample, the clone carrying this T cell receptor beta chain was seen once. Grouping used clinical history reported by participants in a survey and questionnaire. Method: immunoSEQ multiplex PCR; TCRdb's copy keeps in-frame clones and lacks some. This table holds fewer than 300,000 clones, 80% to 85% found once. The source of the sample is a study of blood T cell repertoires in COVID-19. The overall study: T cells, B-cell-depleted T cells, or PBMCs supplied cDNA or gDNA.

Sequencing input: PBMCs or T cells enriched from blood (not recorded which). The source of this sequence is a man aged 40-55 years who had been exposed to COVID-19.

The CDR3 DNA follows: TGTGCCATAAGGAGGACGGCGGGAGGATTCGGGGAGCTGTTTTTT. This sequence encodes CAIRRTAGGFGELFF. The genes are TRBV10-3 and TRBJ2-2; 8 positions agree with TRBD2. From germline, CDR1 is ENHRY and CDR2 SYGVKD. With V trimmed by 9 bases and J by 7 bases, 13 bases remained unmatched. There are 15 residues in the CDR3.